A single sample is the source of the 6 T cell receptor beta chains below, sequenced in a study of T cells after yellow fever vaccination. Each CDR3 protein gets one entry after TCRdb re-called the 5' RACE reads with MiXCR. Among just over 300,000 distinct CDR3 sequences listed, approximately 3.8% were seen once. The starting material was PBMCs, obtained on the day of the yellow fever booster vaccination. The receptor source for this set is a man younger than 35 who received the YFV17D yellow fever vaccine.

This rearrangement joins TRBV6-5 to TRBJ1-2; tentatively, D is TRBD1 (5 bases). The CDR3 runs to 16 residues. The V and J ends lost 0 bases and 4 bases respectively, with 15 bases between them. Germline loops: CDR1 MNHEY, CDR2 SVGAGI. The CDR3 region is CASSYSVRTNVYGYTF. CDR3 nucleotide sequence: TGTGCCAGCAGTTACTCAGTCCGGACAAACGTCTATGGCTACACCTTC.

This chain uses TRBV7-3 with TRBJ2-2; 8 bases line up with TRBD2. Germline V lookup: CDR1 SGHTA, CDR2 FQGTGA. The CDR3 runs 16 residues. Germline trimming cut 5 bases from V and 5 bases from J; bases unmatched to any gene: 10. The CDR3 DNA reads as TGTGCCAGCAGCCCGAGGCGGGGGGCTGGGACCGGGGAGCTGTTTTTT. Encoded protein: CASSPRRGAGTGELFF.

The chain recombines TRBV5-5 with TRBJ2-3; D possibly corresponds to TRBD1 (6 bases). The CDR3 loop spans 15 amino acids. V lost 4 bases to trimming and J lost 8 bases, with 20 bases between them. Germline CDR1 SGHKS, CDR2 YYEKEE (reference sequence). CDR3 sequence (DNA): TGTGCCAGCAGCGAACAGGGAAGCCCCATGGGTACGCAGTATTTT. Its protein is CASSEQGSPMGTQYF.

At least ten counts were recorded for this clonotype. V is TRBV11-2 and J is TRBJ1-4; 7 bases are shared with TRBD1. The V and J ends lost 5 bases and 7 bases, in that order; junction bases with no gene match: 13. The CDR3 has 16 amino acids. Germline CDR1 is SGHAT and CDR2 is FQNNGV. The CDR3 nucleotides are TGTGCCAGCAGCCGACCGACAGGGAGGAGTCCTGAAAAACTGTTTTTT. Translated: CASSRPTGRSPEKLFF. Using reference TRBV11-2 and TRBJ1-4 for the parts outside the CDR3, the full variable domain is EAGVAQSPRYKIIEKRQSVAFWCNPISGHATLYWYQQILGQGPKLLIQFQNNGVVDDSQLPKDRFSAERLKGVDSTLKIQPAKLEDSAVYLCASSRPTGRSPEKLFFGSGTQLSVL.

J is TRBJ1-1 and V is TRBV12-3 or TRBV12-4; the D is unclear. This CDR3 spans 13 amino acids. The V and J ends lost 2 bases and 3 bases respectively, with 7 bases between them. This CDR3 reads CASSLRWDTEAFF. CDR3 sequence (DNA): TGTGCCAGCAGTTTAAGGTGGGACACTGAAGCTTTCTTT.

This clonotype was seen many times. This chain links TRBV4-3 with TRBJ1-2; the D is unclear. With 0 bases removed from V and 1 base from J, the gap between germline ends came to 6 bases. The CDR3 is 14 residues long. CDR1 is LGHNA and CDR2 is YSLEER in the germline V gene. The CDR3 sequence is CASSQELINYGYTF. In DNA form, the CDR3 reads TGCGCCAGCAGCCAAGAACTCATTAACTATGGCTACACCTTC.